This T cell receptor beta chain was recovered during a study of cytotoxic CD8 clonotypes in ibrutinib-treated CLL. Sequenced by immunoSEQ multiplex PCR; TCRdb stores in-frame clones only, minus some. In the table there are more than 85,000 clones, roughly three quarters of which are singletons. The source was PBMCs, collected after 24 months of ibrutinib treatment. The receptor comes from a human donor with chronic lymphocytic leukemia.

CDR3 DNA: TGTGCCAGCAGTTACGCAAACAGGGGGCGAGGGGAAAAACTGTTTTTT. Translation: CASSYANRGRGEKLFF. The gene calls are TRBV7-9 and TRBJ1-4, with 9 bases lining up with TRBD1. CDR3 length: 16 amino acids. Trimming removed 6 bases from V and 8 bases from J; junction bases left unmatched: 13. Germline CDR1 SEHNR, CDR2 FQNEAQ (reference sequence).